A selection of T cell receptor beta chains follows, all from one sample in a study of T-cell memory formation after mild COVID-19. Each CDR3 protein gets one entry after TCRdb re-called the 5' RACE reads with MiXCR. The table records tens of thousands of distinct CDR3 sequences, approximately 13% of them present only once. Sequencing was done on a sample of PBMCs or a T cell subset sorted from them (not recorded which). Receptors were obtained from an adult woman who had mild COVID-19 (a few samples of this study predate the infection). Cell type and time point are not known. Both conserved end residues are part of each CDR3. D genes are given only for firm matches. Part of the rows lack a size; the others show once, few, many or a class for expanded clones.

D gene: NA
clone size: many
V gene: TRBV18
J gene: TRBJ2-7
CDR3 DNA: TGTGCCAGCTCTCCAGGCCCCTACGAGCAGTACTTC
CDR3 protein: CASSPGPYEQYF

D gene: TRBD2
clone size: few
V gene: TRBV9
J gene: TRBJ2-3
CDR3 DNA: TGTGCCAGCAGCGTAGATAGCGGGGGACATCATTTCCTATCGCAGTATTTT
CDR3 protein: CASSVDSGGHHFLSQYF

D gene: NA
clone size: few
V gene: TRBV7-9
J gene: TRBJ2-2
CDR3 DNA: TGTGCCAGCAGCTTGGAATCAGGGGCCGGGGAGCTGTTTTTT
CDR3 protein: CASSLESGAGELFF

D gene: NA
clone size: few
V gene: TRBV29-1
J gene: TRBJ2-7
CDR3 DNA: TGCAGCGTTGCCCCCGGACTTTCCTACGAGCAGTACTTC
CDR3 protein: CSVAPGLSYEQYF

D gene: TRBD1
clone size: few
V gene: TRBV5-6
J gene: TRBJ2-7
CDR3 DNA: TGTGCCAGCAACCTAGGACAGGCTAGCTCCTACGAGCAGTACTTC
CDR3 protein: CASNLGQASSYEQYF

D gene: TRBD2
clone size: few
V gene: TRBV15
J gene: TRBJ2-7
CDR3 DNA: TGTGCCACCAGCAGAGATCGGCTAGCGGGAGCCGTCTACAACGAGCAGTACTTC
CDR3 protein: CATSRDRLAGAVYNEQYF

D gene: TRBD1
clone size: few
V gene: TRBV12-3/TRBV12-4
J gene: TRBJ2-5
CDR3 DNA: TGTGCCAGCAGTAAAAAAACCGGGACAGCTCAAGAGACCCAGTACTTC
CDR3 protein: CASSKKTGTAQETQYF

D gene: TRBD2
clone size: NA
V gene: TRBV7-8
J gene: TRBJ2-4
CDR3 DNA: TGTGCCAGCAGCTTAGGGGCGGGACTAGCGGGAGACGAGTACTTC
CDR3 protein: CASSLGAGLAGDEYF

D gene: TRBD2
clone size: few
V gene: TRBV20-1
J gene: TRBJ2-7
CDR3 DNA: TGCAGTGCTCCAAGCGGGAGCTACTACGAGCAGTACTTC
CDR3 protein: CSAPSGSYYEQYF

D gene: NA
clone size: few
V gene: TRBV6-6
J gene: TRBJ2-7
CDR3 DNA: TGTGCCAGCAGTCCCTTGGGGGCGGGGGATTACGAGCAGTACTTC
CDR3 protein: CASSPLGAGDYEQYF

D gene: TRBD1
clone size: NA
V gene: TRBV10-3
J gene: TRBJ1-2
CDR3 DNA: TGTGCCATCAGCGACCCGGGACAGGAACGGACCTTC
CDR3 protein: CAISDPGQERTF

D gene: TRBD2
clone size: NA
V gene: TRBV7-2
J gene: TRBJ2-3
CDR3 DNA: TGTGCCAGCAGCGTATTTAGCGGGGGCGGAGATACGCAGTATTTT
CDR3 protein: CASSVFSGGGDTQYF

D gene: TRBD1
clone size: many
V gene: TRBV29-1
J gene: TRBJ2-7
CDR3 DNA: TGCAGCGTCGCCCGACAGGGCGTTTCCTACGAGCAGTACTTC
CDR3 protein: CSVARQGVSYEQYF

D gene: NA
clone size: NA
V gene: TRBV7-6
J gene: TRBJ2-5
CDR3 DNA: TGTGCCAGCGCTATAAGCGGACAAGAGACCCAGTACTTC
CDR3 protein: CASAISGQETQYF

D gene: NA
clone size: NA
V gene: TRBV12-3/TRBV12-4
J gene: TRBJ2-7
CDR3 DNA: TGTGCCAGCAGTTGGAAGCCCTCCGACGAGCAGTACTTC
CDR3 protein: CASSWKPSDEQYF

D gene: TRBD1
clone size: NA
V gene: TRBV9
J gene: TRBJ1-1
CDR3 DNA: TGTGCCAGCAGCGTAACAGGGGGGGGCACTGAAGCTTTCTTT
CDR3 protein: CASSVTGGGTEAFF

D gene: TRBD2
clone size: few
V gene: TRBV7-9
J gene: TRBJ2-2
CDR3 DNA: TGTGCCAGCCCCCGGGGGGCGAACACCGGGGAGCTGTTTTTT
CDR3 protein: CASPRGANTGELFF

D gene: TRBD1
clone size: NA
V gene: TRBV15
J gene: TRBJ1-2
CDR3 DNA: TGTGCCACCAGCAGAGATCTACCGGACAGGCCCTATGGCTACACCTTC
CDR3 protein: CATSRDLPDRPYGYTF

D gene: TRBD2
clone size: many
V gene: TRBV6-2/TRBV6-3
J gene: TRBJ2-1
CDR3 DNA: TGTGCCAGCAGTTACTCTGGACTAGCGGGAGACGATGAGCAGTTCTTC
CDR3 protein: CASSYSGLAGDDEQFF

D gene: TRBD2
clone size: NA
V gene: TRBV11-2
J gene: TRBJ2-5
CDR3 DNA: TGTGCCAGCAGCTTAGTGACTAGCGGGAGGGAGACCCAGTACTTC
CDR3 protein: CASSLVTSGRETQYF

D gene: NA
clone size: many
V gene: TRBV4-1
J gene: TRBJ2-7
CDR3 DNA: TGCGCCAGCAGCCAAGCTGGCAGGGGGAGGTACGAGCAGTACTTC
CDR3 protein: CASSQAGRGRYEQYF

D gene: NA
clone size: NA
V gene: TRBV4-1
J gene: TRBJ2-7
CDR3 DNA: TGCGCCAGCAGCCCCGGACCAACCCTCATCGACGAGCAGTACTTC
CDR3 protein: CASSPGPTLIDEQYF

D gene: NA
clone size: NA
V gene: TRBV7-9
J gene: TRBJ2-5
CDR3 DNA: TGTGCCAGCAGCTTAGCGGTGGGAGAGACCCAGTACTTC
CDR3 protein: CASSLAVGETQYF

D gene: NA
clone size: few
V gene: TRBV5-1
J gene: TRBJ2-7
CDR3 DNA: TGCGCCAGGGATAGATCAGGGAGCTACGAGCAGTACTTC
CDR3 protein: CARDRSGSYEQYF

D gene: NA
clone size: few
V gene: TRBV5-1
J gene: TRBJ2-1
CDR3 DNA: TGCGCCAGCAGCCAATTCCCAAATGAGCAGTTCTTC
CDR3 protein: CASSQFPNEQFF

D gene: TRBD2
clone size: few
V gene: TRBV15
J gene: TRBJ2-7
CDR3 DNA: TGTGCCACCAGCAGGGCTCGCGGGGGATATTCCTACGAGCAGTACTTC
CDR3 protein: CATSRARGGYSYEQYF

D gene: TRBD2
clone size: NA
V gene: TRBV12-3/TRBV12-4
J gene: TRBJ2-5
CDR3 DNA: TGTGCCAGCAGTTCCCTTCCGCGGCGGGAGGTGCGAGAGACCCAGTACTTC
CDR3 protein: CASSSLPRREVRETQYF

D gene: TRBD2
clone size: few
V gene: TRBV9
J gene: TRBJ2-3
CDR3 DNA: TGTGCCAGCAGCGTAGATGGACTAGCGGGTTACACAGATACGCAGTATTTT
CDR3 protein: CASSVDGLAGYTDTQYF

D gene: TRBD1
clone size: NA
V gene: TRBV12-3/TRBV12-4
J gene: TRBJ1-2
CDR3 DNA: TGTGCCAGCACCCGAGACAGGGATGGCTACACCTTC
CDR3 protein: CASTRDRDGYTF

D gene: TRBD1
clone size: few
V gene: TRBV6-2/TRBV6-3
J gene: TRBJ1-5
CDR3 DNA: TGTGCCAGCAGAACGACAGGGGAAGTCCAGCCCCAGCATTTT
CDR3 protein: CASRTTGEVQPQHF

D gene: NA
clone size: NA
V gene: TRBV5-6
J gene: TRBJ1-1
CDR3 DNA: TGTGCCAGCAGCTTACACCATTCGACTGAAGCTTTCTTT
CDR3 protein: CASSLHHSTEAFF

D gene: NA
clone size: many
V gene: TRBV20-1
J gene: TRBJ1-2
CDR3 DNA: TGCAGTGCTAGAGATTTCGTGGGGAGCCGGGGCTACACCTTC
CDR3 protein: CSARDFVGSRGYTF